The rows below give T cell receptor beta chains drawn from one sample of a study of blood T cells in healthy people across ages. MiXCR was run by TCRdb on the 5' RACE reads, yielding one entry per CDR3 protein. The top ten hold 10% to 15% of the sample, which has hundreds of thousands of distinct CDR3 sequences, around 36% seen once. Sample: blood. The receptors were sampled from a man between 18 and 35 years old in good health. Each CDR3 is given with its conserved first and last residue. The D gene is left open where the match is weak.

d_call j_call v_call cdr3_length cdr3_aa
TRBD2 TRBJ2-1 TRBV14 14 CASGGGWTYNEQFF
- TRBJ2-7 TRBV6-5 15 CASSYYPGRGNEQYF
- - TRBV9 16 CASSVVGRTNYNEQYF
- TRBJ2-2 TRBV27 13 CASSLSGPGELFF
TRBD1 TRBJ2-3 TRBV29-1 13 CSVGDRGGDTQYF
- TRBJ2-3 TRBV6-2/TRBV6-3 18 CASSYSSRYGEPTDTQYF
- TRBJ2-5 TRBV20-1 12 CSARANQGTQYF
- TRBJ2-1 TRBV4-2 16 CASSQDGEQGWDEQFF
- TRBJ2-1 TRBV7-8 16 CASSPFRVSSYNEQFF
- TRBJ2-2 TRBV15 17 CATSRDYAAANTGELFF
TRBD1 TRBJ1-5 TRBV23-1 16 CASSQCGTDSNQSQHF
TRBD1 TRBJ2-1 TRBV10-3 16 CAISESVGQGTYEQFF
- TRBJ2-5 TRBV12-3/TRBV12-4 14 CASSFRDSRDEQYF
TRBD1 TRBJ2-3 TRBV7-2 16 CASSPGGRGPEDTQYF
- TRBJ1-2 TRBV12-3/TRBV12-4 12 CASGNDLGGYTF
- TRBJ1-1 TRBV6-2/TRBV6-3 14 CASRGLGMSTEAFF
- TRBJ1-5 TRBV7-2 15 CASSQYAGSNQPQHF
- TRBJ1-4 TRBV6-6 15 CASSRLDSSNEKLFF
- TRBJ1-6 TRBV6-6 17 CASSYRDTSSYNSPLHF
- TRBJ2-5 TRBV7-2 14 CASSPSTGRETQYF
TRBD1 TRBJ2-1 TRBV20-1 16 CSARDRRTGAYNEQFF
TRBD2 TRBJ2-1 TRBV10-3 14 CAISDRSGEETQFF
TRBD1 TRBJ2-7 TRBV29-1 14 CSGVGQVRCNEQYF
TRBD1 TRBJ1-2 TRBV2 17 CASRAQTSGTGSGGYTF
- TRBJ2-1 TRBV20-1 20 CSARDLSALRGISTIGEQFF
- TRBJ2-7 TRBV20-1 16 CSALGQGRKVFYEQYF
TRBD2 TRBJ2-1 TRBV10-3 16 CAISESNERGHNEQFF
TRBD1 - TRBV23-1 15 CASSRLLDRVETQYF
- TRBJ1-1 TRBV21-1 9 CASKPEAFF
- TRBJ1-3 TRBV20-1 14 CSVDDSYSGNTIYF
- TRBJ2-7 TRBV20-1 12 CRATRVVHEQYF
- - TRBV10-3 17 CAIRGFFGRQGGYEQYF
- TRBJ2-1 TRBV6-2/TRBV6-3 15 CASTPRLAGYYEQFF
TRBD2 TRBJ2-7 TRBV20-1 18 CSASRRLARFKSSYEQYF
- TRBJ1-1 TRBV5-1 12 CASSSTVTEAFF
- TRBJ2-2 TRBV4-2 15 CASSPEGGATGELFF
- TRBJ1-2 TRBV14 13 CASSQAASYGYTF
- TRBJ1-5 TRBV5-6 14 CASRLWGGNQPQHF
- TRBJ2-3 TRBV7-9 13 CASSPNSAVTQYF
TRBD2 TRBJ2-3 TRBV10-3 16 CAISELAGTNTDTQYF
TRBD1 TRBJ2-3 TRBV7-3 15 CASSLSPGQGGTQYF
- TRBJ2-5 TRBV6-2/TRBV6-3 12 CASSEAGGTQYF
- TRBJ2-2 TRBV12-3/TRBV12-4 15 CASSPPRQNTGELFF
TRBD2 TRBJ2-1 TRBV20-1 12 CSAPGTTSEQFF
- TRBJ1-5 TRBV4-1 15 CASSQVRAQYQPQHF
- TRBJ2-5 TRBV5-1 17 CASSPGAVSLLGETQYF
TRBD1 TRBJ1-5 TRBV10-3 14 CAIKDRGLNQPQHF
- TRBJ2-3 TRBV30 13 CAWTFQPGDTQYF
TRBD2 TRBJ2-5 TRBV12-3/TRBV12-4 12 CASMGGGETQYF
- TRBJ2-7 TRBV20-1 14 CSARDHLGAYEQYF
- TRBJ1-6 TRBV4-2 17 CASSQVQQGLGHSPLHF
TRBD1 TRBJ1-2 TRBV12-3/TRBV12-4 13 CASKLQGANGYTF
- TRBJ2-3 TRBV6-5 16 CASSFHAGTSTDTQYF
TRBD1 TRBJ2-5 TRBV20-1 13 CSIPTGEQETQYF
TRBD1 TRBJ1-5 TRBV4-1 17 CASSQGLQGGHNQPQHF